A selection of T cell receptor beta chains follows, all from one sample in a study of shared clonotypes between healthy human individuals. This table comes from immunoSEQ multiplex PCR, and its TCRdb copy is limited to in-frame clones, with some not included. The sample records about 550,000 clones, around 95% being singletons. The sequenced sample was naive CD8+ T cells sorted from blood. The receptors derive from a woman aged 30 to 39 in good health. Each CDR3 is given with its conserved first and last residue. D genes are given only for firm matches. Some rows mark clone size as missing; the rest say once, few, many or name a class of expanded clone.

V gene,D gene,clone size,J gene,CDR3 protein,CDR3 DNA
TRBV5-6,TRBD2,NA,TRBJ2-3,CASSATSGGGKDTQYF,TGTGCCAGCAGCGCGACTAGCGGGGGTGGGAAAGATACGCAGTATTTT
TRBV4-1,NA,NA,TRBJ2-3,CASSQDQARRLMADTQYF,TGCGCCAGCAGCCAAGATCAGGCCAGGCGGTTGATGGCAGATACGCAGTATTTT
TRBV5-1,NA,NA,TRBJ2-2,CASSLEILGSNTGELFF,TGCGCCAGCAGCTTGGAAATTCTAGGCTCGAACACCGGGGAGCTGTTTTTT
TRBV28,NA,NA,TRBJ2-7,CASSNSAQASYEQYF,TGTGCCAGCAGCAATTCGGCCCAAGCCTCCTACGAGCAGTACTTC
TRBV7-8,TRBD2,NA,TRBJ2-2,CASSLALAGHTGELFF,TGTGCCAGCAGCTTAGCCCTAGCGGGACACACCGGGGAGCTGTTTTTT
TRBV7-2,NA,NA,TRBJ1-5,CASSLGLTSNQPQHF,TGTGCCAGCAGCTTAGGTTTAACGAGCAATCAGCCCCAGCATTTT
TRBV19,TRBD1,NA,TRBJ1-2,CASSIWPLDREPRGGYTF,TGTGCCAGTAGTATTTGGCCCCTGGACAGGGAACCCCGGGGCGGCTACACCTTC
TRBV27,TRBD1,NA,TRBJ1-2,CASSSSTGLLYGYTF,TGTGCCAGCAGTTCCTCGACAGGGCTCCTATATGGCTACACCTTC
TRBV30,NA,NA,TRBJ1-2,CAWGRVRLHDNYGYTF,TGTGCCTGGGGTCGGGTCAGACTCCACGATAACTATGGCTACACCTTC
TRBV7-8,NA,NA,TRBJ1-5,CASSLPTLARSNQPQHF,TGTGCCAGCAGCCTCCCTACCCTTGCCAGGAGCAATCAGCCCCAGCATTTT
TRBV6-5,NA,NA,TRBJ1-1,CASSSRDTSWAEAFF,TGTGCCAGCAGTTCACGGGACACCAGTTGGGCTGAAGCTTTCTTT
TRBV28,TRBD2,NA,TRBJ2-7,CASRGLAFEQYF,TGTGCCAGCAGAGGACTAGCATTCGAGCAGTACTTC
TRBV29-1,NA,once,TRBJ2-1,CSVDSGAGNEQFF,TGCAGCGTTGACAGTGGGGCTGGGAATGAGCAGTTCTTC
TRBV28,NA,NA,TRBJ2-7,CATSRASLYEQYF,TGTGCCACCTCTCGGGCCTCTCTCTACGAGCAGTACTTC
TRBV21-1,NA,NA,TRBJ1-4,CASSTRRGQGSHPANEKLFF,TGTGCCAGCAGCACACGCCGGGGACAGGGGTCTCATCCGGCTAATGAAAAACTGTTTTTT
TRBV6-9,NA,once,TRBJ1-5,CASPPGPQHF,TGTGCCAGCCCTCCAGGGCCCCAGCATTTT
TRBV27,NA,NA,TRBJ1-1,CASSPLGHAEAFF,TGTGCCAGCAGCCCTCTCGGGCACGCTGAAGCTTTCTTT
TRBV11-2,NA,once,TRBJ2-5,CASRTPYQETQYF,TGTGCCAGCAGGACACCCTACCAAGAGACCCAGTACTTC
TRBV5-4,NA,NA,TRBJ2-6,CASSSDPANVLTF,TGTGCCAGCAGCTCGGACCCCGCGAACGTCCTGACTTTC
TRBV5-4,NA,once,TRBJ1-1,CASSLWGARTEAFF,TGTGCCAGCAGCTTGTGGGGGGCGAGAACTGAAGCTTTCTTT
TRBV4-1,NA,NA,TRBJ1-1,CASSRVEYRFTEAFF,TGCGCCAGCAGCCGAGTTGAGTACAGGTTCACTGAAGCTTTCTTT
TRBV27,NA,NA,TRBJ2-7,CASSLETGFYEQYF,TGTGCCAGCAGTTTAGAGACAGGATTCTACGAGCAGTACTTC
TRBV6-1,NA,NA,TRBJ2-7,CASSEAPLQGFEQYF,TGTGCCAGCAGTGAAGCGCCCTTACAGGGTTTCGAGCAGTACTTC
TRBV7-6,NA,NA,TRBJ1-4,CASSPSLDPNEKLFF,TGTGCCAGCAGCCCCTCTTTGGACCCTAATGAAAAACTGTTTTTT
TRBV7-9,TRBD2,few,TRBJ2-2,CASSFDEREVPGELFF,TGTGCCAGCAGCTTCGATGAGCGGGAAGTGCCCGGGGAGCTGTTTTTT